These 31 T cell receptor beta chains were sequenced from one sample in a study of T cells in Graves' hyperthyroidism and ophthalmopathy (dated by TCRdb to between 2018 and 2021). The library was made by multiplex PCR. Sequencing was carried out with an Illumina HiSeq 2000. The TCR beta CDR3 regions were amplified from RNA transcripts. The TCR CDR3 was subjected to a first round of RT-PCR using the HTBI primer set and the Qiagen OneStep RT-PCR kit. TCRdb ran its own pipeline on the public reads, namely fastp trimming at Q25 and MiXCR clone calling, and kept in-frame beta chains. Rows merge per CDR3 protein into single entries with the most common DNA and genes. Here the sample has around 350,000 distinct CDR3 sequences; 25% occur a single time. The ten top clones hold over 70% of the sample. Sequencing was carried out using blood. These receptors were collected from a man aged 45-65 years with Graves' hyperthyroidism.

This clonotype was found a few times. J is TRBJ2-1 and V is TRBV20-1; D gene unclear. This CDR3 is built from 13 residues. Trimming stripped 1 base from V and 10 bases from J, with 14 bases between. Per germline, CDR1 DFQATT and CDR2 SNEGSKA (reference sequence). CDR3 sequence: CSARGATLEEQFF. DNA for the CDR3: TGCAGTGCTAGAGGGGCAACTCTAGAGGAGCAGTTCTTC.

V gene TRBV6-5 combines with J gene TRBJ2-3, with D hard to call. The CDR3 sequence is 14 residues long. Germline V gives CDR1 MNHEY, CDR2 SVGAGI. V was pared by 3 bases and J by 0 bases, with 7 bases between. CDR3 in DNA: TGTGCCAGCAGTTATCTTGCTAGCACAGATACGCAGTATTTT. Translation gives CASSYLASTDTQYF.

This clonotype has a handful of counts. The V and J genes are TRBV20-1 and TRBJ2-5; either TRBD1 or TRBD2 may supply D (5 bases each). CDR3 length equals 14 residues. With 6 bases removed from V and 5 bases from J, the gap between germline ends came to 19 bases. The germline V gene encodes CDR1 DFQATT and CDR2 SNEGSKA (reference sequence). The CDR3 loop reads CSAQSWGLGETQYF. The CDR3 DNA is TGCAGTGCCCAGAGTTGGGGGTTGGGGGAGACCCAGTACTTC.

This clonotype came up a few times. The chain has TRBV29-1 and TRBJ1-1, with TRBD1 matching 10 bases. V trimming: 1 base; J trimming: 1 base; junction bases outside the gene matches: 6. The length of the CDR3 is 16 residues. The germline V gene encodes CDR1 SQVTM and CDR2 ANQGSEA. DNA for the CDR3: TGCAGCGTTGAAGTTGACAGGGGGCGACGGAACACTGAAGCTTTCTTT. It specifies CSVEVDRGRRNTEAFF.

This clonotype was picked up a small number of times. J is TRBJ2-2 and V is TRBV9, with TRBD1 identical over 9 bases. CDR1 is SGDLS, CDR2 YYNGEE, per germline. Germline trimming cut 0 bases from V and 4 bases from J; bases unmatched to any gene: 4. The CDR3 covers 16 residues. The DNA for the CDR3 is TGTGCCAGCAGCGTAGTAGGGACAGGGCCCACCGGGGAGCTGTTTTTT. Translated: CASSVVGTGPTGELFF.

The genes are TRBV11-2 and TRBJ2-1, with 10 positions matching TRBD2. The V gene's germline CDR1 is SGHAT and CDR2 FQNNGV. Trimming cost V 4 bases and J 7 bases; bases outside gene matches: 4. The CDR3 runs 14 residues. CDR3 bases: TGTGCCAGCAGCTCTACGACTAGCGGGAATGAGCAGTTCTTC. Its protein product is CASSSTTSGNEQFF.

Here the CDR3 DNA reads TGTGCCAGCAGCTTAAAGGACAGCCAGATGGGCTACACCTTC. Translated, it gives CASSLKDSQMGYTF. The chain is built from TRBV7-9 and TRBJ1-2; D possibly corresponds to TRBD1 (6 bases). CDR1 is SEHNR and CDR2 is FQNEAQ in the germline V gene (reference sequence). Trimming pared 2 bases from V and 8 bases from J, leaving 15 bases between. This CDR3 region has 14 residues.

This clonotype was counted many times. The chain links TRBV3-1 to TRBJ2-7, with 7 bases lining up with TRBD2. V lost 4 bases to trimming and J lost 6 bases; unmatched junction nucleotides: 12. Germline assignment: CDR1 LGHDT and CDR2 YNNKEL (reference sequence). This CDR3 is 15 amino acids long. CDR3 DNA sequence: TGTGCCAGCAGCCTCAGACCGATGACTAGCACCGAGCAGTACTTC. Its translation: CASSLRPMTSTEQYF.

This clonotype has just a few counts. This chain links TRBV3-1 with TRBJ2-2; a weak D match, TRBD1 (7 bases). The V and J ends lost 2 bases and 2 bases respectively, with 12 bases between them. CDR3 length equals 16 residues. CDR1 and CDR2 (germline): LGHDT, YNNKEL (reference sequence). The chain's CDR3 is CASSQSGGLNTGELFF. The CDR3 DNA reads TGTGCCAGCAGCCAATCAGGGGGACTTAACACCGGGGAGCTGTTTTTT.

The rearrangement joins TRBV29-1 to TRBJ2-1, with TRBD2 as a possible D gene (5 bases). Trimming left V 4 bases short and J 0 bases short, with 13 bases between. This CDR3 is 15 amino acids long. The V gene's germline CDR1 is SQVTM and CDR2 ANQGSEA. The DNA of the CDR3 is TGCAGCGTTGTTTGGGAGTACACCTCCTACAATGAGCAGTTCTTC. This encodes CSVVWEYTSYNEQFF.

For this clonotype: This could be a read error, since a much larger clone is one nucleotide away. CDR3 sequence: CANSLAGATIEQFF. The CDR3 DNA reads TGTGCCAACAGTTTAGCGGGAGCGACAATCGAGCAGTTCTTC. J is TRBJ2-1 and V is TRBV12-3 or TRBV12-4; 9 bases map to TRBD2. The CDR3 spans 14 residues.

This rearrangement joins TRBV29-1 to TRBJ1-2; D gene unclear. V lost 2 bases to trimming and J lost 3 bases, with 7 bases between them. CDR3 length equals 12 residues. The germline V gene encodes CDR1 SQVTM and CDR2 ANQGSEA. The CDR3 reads CSVEQEDYGYTF. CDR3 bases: TGCAGCGTTGAACAGGAGGACTATGGCTACACCTTC. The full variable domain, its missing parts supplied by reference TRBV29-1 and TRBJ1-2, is SAVISQKPSRDICQRGTSLTIQCQVDSQVTMMFWYRQQPGQSLTLIATANQGSEATYESGFVIDKFPISRPNLTFSTLTVSNMSPEDSSIYLCSVEQEDYGYTFGSGTRLTVV.

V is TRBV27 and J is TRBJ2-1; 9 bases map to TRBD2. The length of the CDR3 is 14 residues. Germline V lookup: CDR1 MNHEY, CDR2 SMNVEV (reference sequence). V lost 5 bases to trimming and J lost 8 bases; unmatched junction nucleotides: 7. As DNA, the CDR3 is TGTGCCAGCAGTGCGGGACTAGCTAATGATGAGCAGTTCTTC. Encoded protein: CASSAGLANDEQFF.

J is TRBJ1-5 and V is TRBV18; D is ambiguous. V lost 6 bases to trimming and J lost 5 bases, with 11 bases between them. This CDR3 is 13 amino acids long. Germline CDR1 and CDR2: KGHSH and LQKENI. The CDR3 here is CASSPSIDQPQHF. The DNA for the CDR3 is TGTGCCAGCTCGCCCTCAATAGATCAGCCCCAGCATTTT.

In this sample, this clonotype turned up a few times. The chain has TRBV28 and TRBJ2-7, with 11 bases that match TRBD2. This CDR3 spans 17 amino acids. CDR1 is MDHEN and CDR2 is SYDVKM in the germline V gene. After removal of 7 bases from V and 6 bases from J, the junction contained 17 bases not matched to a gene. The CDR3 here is CASTPQGRASGRSEQYF. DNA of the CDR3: TGTGCCAGCACCCCACAGGGCAGGGCTAGCGGGAGGAGCGAGCAGTACTTC.

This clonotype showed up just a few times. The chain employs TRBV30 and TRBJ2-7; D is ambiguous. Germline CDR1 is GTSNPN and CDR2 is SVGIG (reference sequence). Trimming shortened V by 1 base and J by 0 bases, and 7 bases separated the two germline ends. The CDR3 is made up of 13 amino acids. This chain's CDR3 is CAWSASFSYEQYF. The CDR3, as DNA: TGTGCCTGGAGTGCCTCCTTCTCCTACGAGCAGTACTTC.

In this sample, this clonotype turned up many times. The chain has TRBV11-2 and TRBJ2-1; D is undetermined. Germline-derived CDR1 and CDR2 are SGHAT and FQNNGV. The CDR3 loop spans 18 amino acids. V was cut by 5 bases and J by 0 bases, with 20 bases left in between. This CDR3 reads CASSPRPPYSSSYNEQFF. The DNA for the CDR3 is TGTGCCAGCAGCCCCCGTCCCCCCTACAGTAGCTCCTACAATGAGCAGTTCTTC.

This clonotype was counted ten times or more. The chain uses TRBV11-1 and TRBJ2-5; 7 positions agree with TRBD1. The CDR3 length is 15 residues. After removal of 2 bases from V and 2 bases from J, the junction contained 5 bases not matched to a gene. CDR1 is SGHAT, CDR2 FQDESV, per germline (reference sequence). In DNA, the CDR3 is TGTGCCAGCAGCTTATGGGACAGCAGACAAGAGACCCAGTACTTC. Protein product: CASSLWDSRQETQYF.

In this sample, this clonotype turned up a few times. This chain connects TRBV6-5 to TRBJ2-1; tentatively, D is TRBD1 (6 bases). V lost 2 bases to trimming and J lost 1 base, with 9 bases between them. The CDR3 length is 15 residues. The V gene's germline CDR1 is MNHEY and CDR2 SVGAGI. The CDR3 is CASSYRTASYNEQFF. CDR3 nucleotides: TGTGCCAGCAGTTACAGGACAGCTTCCTACAATGAGCAGTTCTTC.

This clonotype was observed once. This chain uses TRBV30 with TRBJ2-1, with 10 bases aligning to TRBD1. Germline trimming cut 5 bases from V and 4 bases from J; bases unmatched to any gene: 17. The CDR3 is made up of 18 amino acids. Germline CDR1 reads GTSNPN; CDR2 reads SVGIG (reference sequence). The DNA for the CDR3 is TGTGCCTGGGGTGCCCTGATGACAGGGGGCCGAACATACAATGAGCAGTTCTTC. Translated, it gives CAWGALMTGGRTYNEQFF.

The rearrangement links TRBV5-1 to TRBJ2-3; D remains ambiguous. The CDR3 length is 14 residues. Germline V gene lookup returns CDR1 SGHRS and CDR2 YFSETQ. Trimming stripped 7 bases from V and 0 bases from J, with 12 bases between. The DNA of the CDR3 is TGCGCCAGCCGTGGAGCGTCTAGCACAGATACGCAGTATTTT. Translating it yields CASRGASSTDTQYF.

This chain's CDR3 is CSVRGLAGGTIEETQYF. The CDR3 region has the DNA TGCAGCGTTAGGGGACTAGCGGGAGGGACTATCGAGGAGACCCAGTACTTC. The V and J genes are TRBV29-1 and TRBJ2-5, with 16 bases identical to TRBD2. CDR3 length: 17 amino acids. Germline V gene data show CDR1 as SQVTM and CDR2 as ANQGSEA. The V segment lost 5 bases and the J segment 5 bases; nucleotides outside the gene matches: 11.

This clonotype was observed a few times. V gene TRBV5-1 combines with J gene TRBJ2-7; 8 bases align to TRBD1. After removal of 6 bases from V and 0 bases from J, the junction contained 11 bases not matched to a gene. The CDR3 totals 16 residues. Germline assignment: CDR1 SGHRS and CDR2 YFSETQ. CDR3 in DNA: TGCGCCAGCATGGCGCAGGGGGCGTTTCCCTCCTACGAGCAGTACTTC. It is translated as CASMAQGAFPSYEQYF.

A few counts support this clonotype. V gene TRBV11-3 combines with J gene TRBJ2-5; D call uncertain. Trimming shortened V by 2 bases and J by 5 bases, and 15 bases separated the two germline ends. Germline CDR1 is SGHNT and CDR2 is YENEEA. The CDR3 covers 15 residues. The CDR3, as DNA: TGTGCCAGCAGCTTATCTCGAGGACCCTGGGAGACCCAGTACTTC. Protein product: CASSLSRGPWETQYF.

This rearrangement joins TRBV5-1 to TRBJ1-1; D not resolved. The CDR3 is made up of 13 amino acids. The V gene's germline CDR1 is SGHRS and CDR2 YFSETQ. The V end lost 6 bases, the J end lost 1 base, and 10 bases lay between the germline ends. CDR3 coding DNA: TGCGCCAGCACAGAGGACGGGAACACTGAAGCTTTCTTT. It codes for CASTEDGNTEAFF.

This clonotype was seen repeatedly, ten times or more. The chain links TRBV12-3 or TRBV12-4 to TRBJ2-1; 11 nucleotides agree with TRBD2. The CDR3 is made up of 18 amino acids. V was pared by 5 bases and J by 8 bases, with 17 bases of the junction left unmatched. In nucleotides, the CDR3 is TGTGCCAGCAGTATCCTACTAGCGGGAGCTGCCCCGGGGCATGAGCAGTTCTTC. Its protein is CASSILLAGAAPGHEQFF.

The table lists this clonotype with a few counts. The CDR3 here is CSALAGGPLDTQYF. For the CDR3, the DNA is TGCAGTGCCCTAGCGGGAGGGCCCCTGGATACGCAGTATTTT. The rearrangement uses TRBV20-1 and TRBJ2-3; 12 bases fit TRBD2. V trimming: 6 bases; J trimming: 6 bases; junction bases outside the gene matches: 7. CDR3 size: 14 residues. Germline V gives CDR1 DFQATT, CDR2 SNEGSKA (reference sequence).

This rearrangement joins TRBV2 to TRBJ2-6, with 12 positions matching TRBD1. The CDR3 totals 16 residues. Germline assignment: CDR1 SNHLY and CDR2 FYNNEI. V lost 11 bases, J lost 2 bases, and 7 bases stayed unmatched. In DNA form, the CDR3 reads TGTGCCGGAGGGGACAGGGGGCTTCCTGGGGCCAACGTCCTGACTTTC. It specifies CAGGDRGLPGANVLTF.

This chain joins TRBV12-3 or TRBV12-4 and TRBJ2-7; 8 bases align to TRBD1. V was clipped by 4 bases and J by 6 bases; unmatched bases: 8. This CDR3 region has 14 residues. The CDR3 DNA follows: TGTGCCAGCAGTTCCAATACCGGGACAGGCGAGCAGTACTTC. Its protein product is CASSSNTGTGEQYF.

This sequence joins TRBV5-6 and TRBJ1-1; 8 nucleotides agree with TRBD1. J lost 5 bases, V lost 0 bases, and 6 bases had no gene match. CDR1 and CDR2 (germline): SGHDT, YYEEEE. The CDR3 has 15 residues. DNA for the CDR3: TGTGCCAGCAGCTTGGCCGGACAGGGCAAAACTGAAGCTTTCTTT. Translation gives CASSLAGQGKTEAFF. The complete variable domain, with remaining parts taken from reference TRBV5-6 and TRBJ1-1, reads DAGVTQSPTHLIKTRGQQVTLRCSPKSGHDTVSWYQQALGQGPQFIFQYYEEEERQRGNFPDRFSGHQFPNYSSELNVNALLLGDSALYLCASSLAGQGKTEAFFGQGTRLTVV.

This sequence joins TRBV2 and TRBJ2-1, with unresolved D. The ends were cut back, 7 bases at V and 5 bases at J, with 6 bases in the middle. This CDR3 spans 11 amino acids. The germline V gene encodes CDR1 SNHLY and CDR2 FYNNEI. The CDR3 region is CASNFHNEQFF. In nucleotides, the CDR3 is TGTGCCAGCAATTTCCACAATGAGCAGTTCTTC.